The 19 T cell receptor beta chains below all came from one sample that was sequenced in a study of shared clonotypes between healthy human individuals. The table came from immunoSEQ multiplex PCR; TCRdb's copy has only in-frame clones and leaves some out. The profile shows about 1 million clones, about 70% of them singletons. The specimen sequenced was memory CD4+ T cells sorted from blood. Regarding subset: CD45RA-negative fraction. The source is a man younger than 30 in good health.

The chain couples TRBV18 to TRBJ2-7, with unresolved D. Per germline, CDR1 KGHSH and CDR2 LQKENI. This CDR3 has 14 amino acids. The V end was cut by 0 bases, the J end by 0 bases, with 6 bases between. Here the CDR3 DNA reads TGTGCCAGCTCACCACCTTGGGTCTCCTACGAGCAGTACTTC. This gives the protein CASSPPWVSYEQYF.

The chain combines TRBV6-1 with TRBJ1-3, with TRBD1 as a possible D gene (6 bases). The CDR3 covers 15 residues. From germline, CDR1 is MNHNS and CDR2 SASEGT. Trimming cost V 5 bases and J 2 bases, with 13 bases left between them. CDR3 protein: CASSTGPNAGNTIYF. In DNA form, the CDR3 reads TGTGCCAGCAGTACAGGGCCAAACGCTGGAAACACCATATATTTT.

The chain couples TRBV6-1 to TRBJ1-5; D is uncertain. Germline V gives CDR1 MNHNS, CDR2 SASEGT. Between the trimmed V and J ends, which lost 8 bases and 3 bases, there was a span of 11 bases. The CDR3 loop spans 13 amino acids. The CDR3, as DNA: TGTGCCAGCGGAGATAGAATCAATCAGCCCCAGCATTTT. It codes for CASGDRINQPQHF.

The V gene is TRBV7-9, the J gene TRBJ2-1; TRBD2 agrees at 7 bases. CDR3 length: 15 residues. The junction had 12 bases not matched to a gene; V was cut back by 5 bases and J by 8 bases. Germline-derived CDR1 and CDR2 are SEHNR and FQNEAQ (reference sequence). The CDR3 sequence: CASSPRASSGDEQFF. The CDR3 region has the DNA TGTGCCAGCAGCCCCCGGGCCTCAAGCGGGGATGAGCAGTTCTTC.

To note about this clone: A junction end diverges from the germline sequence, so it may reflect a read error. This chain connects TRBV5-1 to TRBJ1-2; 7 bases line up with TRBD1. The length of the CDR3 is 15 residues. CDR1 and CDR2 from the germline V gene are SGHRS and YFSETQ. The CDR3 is CASSLGQQANYGYTF. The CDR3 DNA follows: TGCGCCAGCAGTTTGGGACAGCAGGCTAACTATGGCTACACCTTC.

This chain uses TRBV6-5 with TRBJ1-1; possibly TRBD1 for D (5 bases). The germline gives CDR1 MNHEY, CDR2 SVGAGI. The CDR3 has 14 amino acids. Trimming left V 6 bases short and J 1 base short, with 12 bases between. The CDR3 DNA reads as TGTGCCAGCAGGAGGGACTTCGAGAACACTGAAGCTTTCTTT. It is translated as CASRRDFENTEAFF.

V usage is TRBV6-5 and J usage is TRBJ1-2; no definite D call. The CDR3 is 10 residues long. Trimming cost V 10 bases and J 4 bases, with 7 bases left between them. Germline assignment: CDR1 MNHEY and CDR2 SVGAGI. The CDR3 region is CATRGYGYTF. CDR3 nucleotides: TGTGCCACCCGAGGCTATGGCTACACCTTC.

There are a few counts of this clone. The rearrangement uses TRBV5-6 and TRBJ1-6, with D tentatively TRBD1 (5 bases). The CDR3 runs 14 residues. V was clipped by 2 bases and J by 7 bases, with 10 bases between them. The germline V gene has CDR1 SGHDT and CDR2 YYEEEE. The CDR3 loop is CASSFGTPNSPLHF. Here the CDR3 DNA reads TGTGCCAGCAGCTTCGGGACTCCCAATTCACCCCTCCACTTT.

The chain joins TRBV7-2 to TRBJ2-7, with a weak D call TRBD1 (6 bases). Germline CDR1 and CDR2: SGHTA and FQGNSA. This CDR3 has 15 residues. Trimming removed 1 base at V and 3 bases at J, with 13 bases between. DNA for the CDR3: TGTGCCAGCAGCTTAGGGGCAGGGGCAGGCTACGAGCAGTACTTC. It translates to CASSLGAGAGYEQYF.

CDR3 coding DNA: TGTGCCAGCAGCTTCCCGGGCGGGGGGGCAGATACGCAGTATTTT. It encodes CASSFPGGGADTQYF. The chain is built from TRBV5-4 and TRBJ2-3; TRBD2 aligns across 9 bases. Trimming took 2 bases from V and 4 from J; bases not matched to a gene: 5. The CDR3 is 15 amino acids. Germline V lookup: CDR1 SGHNT, CDR2 YYREEE (reference sequence).

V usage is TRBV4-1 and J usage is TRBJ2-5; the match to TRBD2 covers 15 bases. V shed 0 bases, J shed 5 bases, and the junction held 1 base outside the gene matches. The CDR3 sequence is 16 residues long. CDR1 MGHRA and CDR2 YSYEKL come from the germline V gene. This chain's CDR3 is CASSQEGTSGRETQYF. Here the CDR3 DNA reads TGCGCCAGCAGCCAAGAAGGGACTAGCGGGAGGGAGACCCAGTACTTC.

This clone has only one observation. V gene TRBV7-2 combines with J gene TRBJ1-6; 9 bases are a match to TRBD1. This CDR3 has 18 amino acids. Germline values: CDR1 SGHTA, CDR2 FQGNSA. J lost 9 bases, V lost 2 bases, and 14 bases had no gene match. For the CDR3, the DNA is TGTGCCAGCAGCTTAAAACCCGCCGGGACAGGGAACCCTTCACCCCTCCACTTT. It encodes CASSLKPAGTGNPSPLHF.

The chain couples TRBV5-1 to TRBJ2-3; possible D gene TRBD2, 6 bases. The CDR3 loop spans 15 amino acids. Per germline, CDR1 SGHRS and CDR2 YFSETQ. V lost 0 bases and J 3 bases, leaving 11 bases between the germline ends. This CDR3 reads CASSLGGAGTDTQYF. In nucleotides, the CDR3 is TGCGCCAGCAGCTTGGGCGGGGCCGGTACAGATACGCAGTATTTT.

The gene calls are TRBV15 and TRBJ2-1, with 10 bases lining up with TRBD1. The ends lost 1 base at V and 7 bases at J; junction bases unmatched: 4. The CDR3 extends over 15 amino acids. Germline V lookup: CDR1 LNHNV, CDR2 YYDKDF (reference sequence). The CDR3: CATSRGGQGLNEQFF. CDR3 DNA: TGTGCCACCAGCAGAGGGGGACAGGGGTTGAATGAGCAGTTCTTC.

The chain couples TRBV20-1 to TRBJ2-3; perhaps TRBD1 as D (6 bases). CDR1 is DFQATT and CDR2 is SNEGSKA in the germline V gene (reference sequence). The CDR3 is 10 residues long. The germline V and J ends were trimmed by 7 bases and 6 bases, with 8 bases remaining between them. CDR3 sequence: CSGGLDTQYF. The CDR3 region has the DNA TGCAGTGGGGGGCTGGATACGCAGTATTTT.

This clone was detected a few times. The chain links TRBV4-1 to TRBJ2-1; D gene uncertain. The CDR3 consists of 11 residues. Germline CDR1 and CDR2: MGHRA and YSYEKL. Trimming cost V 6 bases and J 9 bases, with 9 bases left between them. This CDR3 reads CASSLGFEQFF. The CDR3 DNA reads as TGCGCCAGCAGTCTCGGTTTTGAGCAGTTCTTC.

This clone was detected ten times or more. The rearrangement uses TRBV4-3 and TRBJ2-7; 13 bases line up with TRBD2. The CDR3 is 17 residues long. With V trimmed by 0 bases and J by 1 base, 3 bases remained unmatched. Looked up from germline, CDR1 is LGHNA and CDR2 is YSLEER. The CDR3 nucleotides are TGCGCCAGCAGCCAAGATCTACTAGCGGGAGGGTCCTACGAGCAGTACTTC. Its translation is CASSQDLLAGGSYEQYF.

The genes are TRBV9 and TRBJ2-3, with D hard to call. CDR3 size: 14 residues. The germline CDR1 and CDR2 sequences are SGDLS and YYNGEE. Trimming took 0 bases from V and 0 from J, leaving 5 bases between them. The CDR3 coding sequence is TGTGCCAGCAGCGTAGAGTCTAGCACAGATACGCAGTATTTT. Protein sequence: CASSVESSTDTQYF.

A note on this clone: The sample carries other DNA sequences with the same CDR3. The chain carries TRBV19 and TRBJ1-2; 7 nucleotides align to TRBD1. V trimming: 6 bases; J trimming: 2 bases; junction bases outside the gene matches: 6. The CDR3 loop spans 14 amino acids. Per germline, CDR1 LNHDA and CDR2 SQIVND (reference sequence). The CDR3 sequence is CASRRTGLNYGYTF. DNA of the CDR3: TGTGCCAGTAGGAGGACAGGACTGAACTATGGCTACACCTTC.